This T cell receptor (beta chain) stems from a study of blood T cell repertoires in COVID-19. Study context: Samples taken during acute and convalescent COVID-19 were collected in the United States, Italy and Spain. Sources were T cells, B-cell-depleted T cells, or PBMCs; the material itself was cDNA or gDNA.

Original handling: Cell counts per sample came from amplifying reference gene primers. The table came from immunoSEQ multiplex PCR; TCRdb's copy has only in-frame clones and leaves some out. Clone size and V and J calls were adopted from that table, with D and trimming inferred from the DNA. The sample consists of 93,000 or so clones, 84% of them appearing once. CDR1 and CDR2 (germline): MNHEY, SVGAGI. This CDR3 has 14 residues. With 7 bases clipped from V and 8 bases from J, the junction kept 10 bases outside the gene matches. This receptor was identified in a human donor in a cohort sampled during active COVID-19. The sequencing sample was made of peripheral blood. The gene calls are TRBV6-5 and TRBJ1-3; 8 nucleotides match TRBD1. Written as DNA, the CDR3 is TGTGCCAGCACCTCCGACAGGGGTTCATACACCATATATTTT. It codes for CASTSDRGSYTIYF.